This T cell receptor (beta chain) was recorded in a study of PD-1 blockade in classical Hodgkin lymphoma. At the level of the study: It was nivolumab at 3 mg/kg, given intravenously every 2 weeks, that patients received.

Findings and caveats of the study: Researchers reported that CD4+ TCR diversity, though not CD8+, rose significantly by C4D1.

Time point denoted: cycle 4 day 1 (C4D1), after 5 to 7 weeks of nivolumab. All the patients suffered relapse after autologous stem cell transplantation, and brentuximab vedotin exposure differed. As to this clone: As yet, its antigen is unknown.

Method: immunoSEQ multiplex PCR; TCRdb's copy keeps in-frame clones and lacks some. The table has fewer than 35,000 clones, 65% to 85% seen once. Between the trimmed V and J ends, which lost 5 bases and 5 bases, there was a span of 10 bases. Germline V gene lookup returns CDR1 SGHVS and CDR2 FQNEAQ. CDR3 length: 13 amino acids. This specimen was peripheral blood mononuclear cells (PBMCs), taken before the fourth cycle of nivolumab. The origin of this receptor is a human donor with classical Hodgkin lymphoma. This rearrangement joins TRBV7-8 to TRBJ1-5, with unresolved D. Written as DNA, the CDR3 is TGTGCCAGCAGCGCCGCCCCGTATCAGCCCCAGCATTTT. It yields the protein CASSAAPYQPQHF.